This T cell receptor (beta chain) is from a study of blood T cells in healthy people across ages. V was clipped by 2 bases and J by 0 bases, with 12 bases between them. Germline V gives CDR1 MNHNY, CDR2 SVGAGI (reference sequence). There are 16 residues in the CDR3. There are a few counts of this clonotype. For the second PCR, which ran for about 7 to 11 cycles, a sample-barcoded 5' primer and a J-beta primer mix were used. TCRdb re-called the 5' RACE reads with MiXCR, one entry per CDR3 protein. Counted here are approximately 1.5 million distinct CDR3 sequences, 34% occurring once; the ten biggest clones make up about 11%.

This TCR derives from a woman aged 25 to 39 in good health. The chain is built from TRBV6-6 and TRBJ2-3; D ambiguous. Sequenced sample: blood. In DNA, the CDR3 is TGTGCCAGCAGTTACGGGGTCCAACCTAGCACAGATACGCAGTATTTT. Encoded protein: CASSYGVQPSTDTQYF.